These T cell receptor beta chains were read from a single sample in a study of beta chain features in type 1 diabetes. Measured with immunoSEQ multiplex PCR; TCRdb has only the in-frame clones, and not every one. The sample comprises 900,000 or so clones, 15% to 20% of which are singletons, and 0.02% to 0.025% rests with the top ten. The sequenced sample was naive CD4+ T cells from blood. Source of these receptors: a woman aged 18 to 35 in good health. Each CDR3 is given with its conserved first and last residue. The D gene is left open where the match is weak. For some rows the clone size is stated as once, few or many, or as a class when expanded; others skip it.

d_call: NA
j_call: TRBJ2-7
v_call: TRBV4-3
clone_size: few
cdr3_aa: CASSQNTGPSEQYF
cdr3_nt: TGCGCCAGCAGCCAAAACACGGGCCCGTCCGAGCAGTACTTC

d_call: NA
j_call: TRBJ1-4
v_call: TRBV9
clone_size: NA
cdr3_aa: CASSVGRHPTNEKLFF
cdr3_nt: TGTGCCAGCAGCGTAGGCAGACATCCAACTAATGAAAAACTGTTTTTT

d_call: TRBD2
j_call: TRBJ2-3
v_call: TRBV7-6
clone_size: once
cdr3_aa: CASSLIAGGADTQYF
cdr3_nt: TGTGCCAGCAGCTTAATAGCGGGAGGAGCAGATACGCAGTATTTT

d_call: TRBD2
j_call: TRBJ2-7
v_call: TRBV5-4
clone_size: NA
cdr3_aa: CASSREREGYEQYF
cdr3_nt: TGTGCCAGCAGCCGTGAGCGGGAGGGCTACGAGCAGTACTTC

d_call: NA
j_call: TRBJ2-3
v_call: TRBV29-1
clone_size: NA
cdr3_aa: CSVGFGAKDTQYF
cdr3_nt: TGCAGCGTTGGATTTGGGGCTAAAGATACGCAGTATTTT

d_call: NA
j_call: TRBJ2-6
v_call: TRBV18
clone_size: NA
cdr3_aa: CASSLATQSSGANVLTF
cdr3_nt: TGTGCCAGCTCACTCGCAACCCAAAGCTCTGGGGCCAACGTCCTGACTTTC

d_call: TRBD1
j_call: TRBJ2-1
v_call: TRBV6-5
clone_size: NA
cdr3_aa: CASSYRDSSYNEQFF
cdr3_nt: TGTGCCAGCAGTTACCGGGACAGCTCCTACAATGAGCAGTTCTTC

d_call: NA
j_call: TRBJ1-2
v_call: TRBV6-1
clone_size: NA
cdr3_aa: CASSEAGSHEGYTF
cdr3_nt: TGTGCCAGCAGTGAGGCAGGGAGCCACGAAGGCTACACCTTC

d_call: NA
j_call: TRBJ2-1
v_call: TRBV5-1
clone_size: few
cdr3_aa: CASSIMEGSYNEQFF
cdr3_nt: TGCGCCAGCAGCATAATGGAAGGGTCCTACAATGAGCAGTTCTTC

d_call: TRBD1
j_call: TRBJ1-3
v_call: TRBV7-9
clone_size: NA
cdr3_aa: CASSLGGQASGNTIYF
cdr3_nt: TGTGCCAGCAGCTTAGGGGGACAGGCCTCTGGAAACACCATATATTTT

d_call: TRBD1
j_call: TRBJ2-1
v_call: TRBV5-1
clone_size: NA
cdr3_aa: CASSTGTGSNEQFF
cdr3_nt: TGCGCCAGCTCAACCGGGACAGGGAGCAATGAGCAGTTCTTC

d_call: NA
j_call: TRBJ2-3
v_call: TRBV29-1
clone_size: NA
cdr3_aa: CSELAYGDTQYF
cdr3_nt: TGCAGCGAACTAGCATACGGGGATACGCAGTATTTT

d_call: NA
j_call: TRBJ1-2
v_call: TRBV28
clone_size: NA
cdr3_aa: CASSLAGGGYTF
cdr3_nt: TGTGCCAGCAGTTTAGCCGGGGGAGGCTACACCTTC

d_call: TRBD1
j_call: TRBJ1-5
v_call: TRBV18
clone_size: NA
cdr3_aa: CASSPGGWQPQHF
cdr3_nt: TGTGCCAGCTCCCCAGGGGGATGGCAGCCCCAGCATTTT

d_call: TRBD2
j_call: TRBJ2-7
v_call: TRBV18
clone_size: NA
cdr3_aa: CASSSYGTSYEQYF
cdr3_nt: TGTGCCAGCTCATCGTACGGGACTAGCTACGAGCAGTACTTC

d_call: TRBD2
j_call: TRBJ2-7
v_call: TRBV7-8
clone_size: few
cdr3_aa: CASSPGLVYEQYF
cdr3_nt: TGTGCCAGCAGCCCGGGACTAGTTTACGAGCAGTACTTC

d_call: TRBD1
j_call: TRBJ2-7
v_call: TRBV7-6
clone_size: NA
cdr3_aa: CASSLESGQSYEQYF
cdr3_nt: TGTGCCAGCAGCTTAGAATCGGGACAGAGTTACGAGCAGTACTTC

d_call: NA
j_call: TRBJ1-4
v_call: TRBV7-2
clone_size: few
cdr3_aa: CASSPNRATNEKLFF
cdr3_nt: TGTGCCAGCAGCCCCAACAGGGCAACTAATGAAAAACTGTTTTTT

d_call: NA
j_call: TRBJ1-3
v_call: TRBV7-2
clone_size: few
cdr3_aa: CASSWGGAGNTIYF
cdr3_nt: TGTGCCAGCAGCTGGGGCGGGGCTGGAAACACCATATATTTT

d_call: TRBD2
j_call: TRBJ2-7
v_call: TRBV5-1
clone_size: NA
cdr3_aa: CASSLGSSGNYEQYF
cdr3_nt: TGCGCCAGCAGCTTGGGGTCTAGCGGGAATTACGAGCAGTACTTC

d_call: TRBD1
j_call: TRBJ1-5
v_call: TRBV7-2
clone_size: NA
cdr3_aa: CASSLVSTGVLDQPQHF
cdr3_nt: TGTGCCAGCAGCTTAGTTAGCACAGGGGTTTTGGATCAGCCCCAGCATTTT

d_call: NA
j_call: TRBJ2-3
v_call: TRBV4-1
clone_size: NA
cdr3_aa: CASSLGEGDTQYF
cdr3_nt: TGCGCCAGCAGTCTAGGGGAAGGAGATACGCAGTATTTT

d_call: NA
j_call: TRBJ2-1
v_call: TRBV18
clone_size: few
cdr3_aa: CASSPAGVSYNEQFF
cdr3_nt: TGTGCCAGCTCACCAGCAGGGGTGTCCTACAATGAGCAGTTCTTC

d_call: NA
j_call: TRBJ1-2
v_call: TRBV4-3
clone_size: NA
cdr3_aa: CASSQEKGWHYNYGYTF
cdr3_nt: TGCGCCAGCAGCCAAGAGAAAGGGTGGCACTACAACTATGGCTACACCTTC

d_call: TRBD2
j_call: TRBJ2-5
v_call: TRBV7-9
clone_size: NA
cdr3_aa: CASSLAGSGSGETQYF
cdr3_nt: TGTGCCAGCAGCTTAGCAGGTAGCGGGAGTGGGGAGACCCAGTACTTC

d_call: TRBD2
j_call: TRBJ2-7
v_call: TRBV5-1
clone_size: NA
cdr3_aa: CASSRTGLAGSEQYF
cdr3_nt: TGCGCCAGCAGCCGTACGGGACTAGCGGGAAGCGAGCAGTACTTC

d_call: NA
j_call: TRBJ1-4
v_call: TRBV4-3
clone_size: few
cdr3_aa: CASSLGWVTGAEKLFF
cdr3_nt: TGCGCCAGCAGCCTCGGGTGGGTCACGGGGGCTGAAAAACTGTTTTTT

d_call: NA
j_call: TRBJ2-3
v_call: TRBV29-1
clone_size: few
cdr3_aa: CSLGTRVADTQYF
cdr3_nt: TGCTCACTAGGAACCCGAGTGGCAGATACGCAGTATTTT

d_call: TRBD2
j_call: TRBJ2-3
v_call: TRBV11-2
clone_size: NA
cdr3_aa: CASSLVMAGGSDAQYF
cdr3_nt: TGTGCCAGCAGCTTAGTTATGGCGGGAGGAAGCGATGCGCAGTATTTT

d_call: NA
j_call: TRBJ2-7
v_call: TRBV10-3
clone_size: NA
cdr3_aa: CAIRRTLSSYEQYF
cdr3_nt: TGTGCCATCAGAAGAACACTGAGCTCCTACGAGCAGTACTTC

d_call: NA
j_call: TRBJ1-1
v_call: TRBV28
clone_size: once
cdr3_aa: CASWSYMNTEAFF
cdr3_nt: TGTGCCAGCTGGTCCTACATGAACACTGAAGCTTTCTTT

d_call: NA
j_call: TRBJ2-1
v_call: TRBV2
clone_size: NA
cdr3_aa: CASRISPNSYNEQFF
cdr3_nt: TGTGCCAGCAGAATATCCCCCAATTCCTACAATGAGCAGTTCTTC

d_call: TRBD1
j_call: TRBJ1-4
v_call: TRBV6-5
clone_size: few
cdr3_aa: CASSYLQGIEKLFF
cdr3_nt: TGTGCCAGCAGTTACCTACAGGGGATTGAAAAACTGTTTTTT

d_call: TRBD2
j_call: TRBJ2-2
v_call: TRBV11-2
clone_size: few
cdr3_aa: CASSLAGLGTGELFF
cdr3_nt: TGTGCCAGCAGCTTAGCGGGACTAGGGACCGGGGAGCTGTTTTTT

d_call: NA
j_call: TRBJ2-2
v_call: TRBV7-9
clone_size: NA
cdr3_aa: CASIYGRQNTGELFF
cdr3_nt: TGTGCCAGCATTTATGGGAGGCAGAACACCGGGGAGCTGTTTTTT

d_call: TRBD1
j_call: TRBJ1-3
v_call: TRBV7-6
clone_size: NA
cdr3_aa: CASSSPLGQGAGNTIYF
cdr3_nt: TGTGCCAGCAGCTCCCCCTTGGGACAGGGGGCCGGAAACACCATATATTTT

d_call: NA
j_call: TRBJ1-1
v_call: TRBV6-5
clone_size: NA
cdr3_aa: CASSKQGAPEAFF
cdr3_nt: TGTGCCAGCAGTAAACAGGGTGCCCCTGAAGCTTTCTTT

d_call: NA
j_call: TRBJ1-5
v_call: TRBV4-2
clone_size: NA
cdr3_aa: CASSQVAVRNNQPQHF
cdr3_nt: TGTGCCAGCAGCCAAGTGGCAGTTCGGAATAATCAGCCCCAGCATTTT

d_call: NA
j_call: TRBJ1-5
v_call: TRBV5-5
clone_size: few
cdr3_aa: CASSLIVVEPHHF
cdr3_nt: TGTGCCAGCAGCTTGATTGTCGTGGAGCCCCACCATTTT

d_call: NA
j_call: TRBJ1-1
v_call: TRBV28
clone_size: few
cdr3_aa: CASSSHTDGAFF
cdr3_nt: TGTGCCAGCAGTTCACACACGGATGGCGCTTTCTTT

d_call: TRBD2
j_call: TRBJ2-3
v_call: TRBV7-9
clone_size: NA
cdr3_aa: CASSLLAGVADTQYF
cdr3_nt: TGTGCCAGCAGCCTACTAGCGGGAGTGGCAGATACGCAGTATTTT

d_call: TRBD1
j_call: TRBJ1-2
v_call: TRBV6-5
clone_size: NA
cdr3_aa: CASSRDRRANYGYTF
cdr3_nt: TGTGCCAGCAGTCGGGACAGGCGAGCTAACTATGGCTACACCTTC

d_call: NA
j_call: TRBJ1-1
v_call: TRBV5-6
clone_size: NA
cdr3_aa: CASSLNTEAFF
cdr3_nt: TGTGCCAGCAGCCTGAACACTGAAGCTTTCTTT

d_call: NA
j_call: TRBJ2-2
v_call: TRBV9
clone_size: NA
cdr3_aa: CASSVGVPEDTGELFF
cdr3_nt: TGTGCCAGCAGCGTAGGGGTACCGGAAGACACCGGGGAGCTGTTTTTT

d_call: NA
j_call: TRBJ2-3
v_call: TRBV28
clone_size: few
cdr3_aa: CASSLLLHTDTQYF
cdr3_nt: TGTGCCAGCAGTTTACTCCTTCACACAGATACGCAGTATTTT

d_call: TRBD1
j_call: TRBJ2-3
v_call: TRBV18
clone_size: NA
cdr3_aa: CASSLRNGQGRDTQYF
cdr3_nt: TGTGCCAGCTCACTAAGAAACGGACAGGGCAGAGATACGCAGTATTTT

d_call: TRBD2
j_call: TRBJ2-4
v_call: TRBV6-5
clone_size: few
cdr3_aa: CASTPGLENIQYF
cdr3_nt: TGTGCCAGCACCCCGGGACTAGAAAACATTCAGTACTTC

d_call: NA
j_call: TRBJ1-1
v_call: TRBV11-1
clone_size: NA
cdr3_aa: CASSLLGQPNTEAFF
cdr3_nt: TGTGCCAGCAGCCTACTAGGACAACCGAACACTGAAGCTTTCTTT